This T cell receptor (beta chain) was recorded in a study of graft-versus-host responses after intestinal transplantation. Across the whole study: The whole recipient group had anti-thymocyte globulin induction followed by tacrolimus and steroids for around 3 years.

On this clone itself: The antigen remains unidentified.

Broader study findings: High graft-versus-host to host-versus-graft clonal ratios were seen in allografts of patients with graft-donor T cell macrochimerism.

Measured with immunoSEQ multiplex PCR; TCRdb has only the in-frame clones, and not every one. The table shows 100,000 to 120,000 clones, with about 94% occurring only once. This CDR3 comprises 14 residues. The V and J ends lost 5 bases and 5 bases, in that order; junction bases with no gene match: 7. Germline lookup yields CDR1 MNHEY and CDR2 SMNVEV (reference sequence). The rearrangement joins TRBV27 to TRBJ1-1; 8 nucleotides align to TRBD1. This sample comprised unstimulated CD8+ T cells sorted from spleen or lymph node cells, obtained before intestinal transplant. This receptor was identified in a human donor who received an intestinal transplant. CDR3 region: CASSPGQAMTEAFF. In DNA, the CDR3 is TGTGCCAGCAGTCCGGGACAGGCAATGACTGAAGCTTTCTTT.